A single sample gave rise to the 24 T cell receptor beta chains below, sequenced in a study of blood T cell repertoires in COVID-19. The data were produced by immunoSEQ multiplex PCR, yet TCRdb's version contains in-frame clones alone and is incomplete. This sample yields 200,000 to 250,000 clones, of which around 83% are seen a single time; roughly 2.9% belongs to the top ten. The source material was peripheral blood. These receptors came from a man aged 50-60 years with active or convalescent COVID-19.

V gene TRBV7-2 combines with J gene TRBJ1-4, with D maybe TRBD1 (6 bases). The length of the CDR3 is 14 residues. Germline-derived CDR1 and CDR2 are SGHTA and FQGNSA. The germline V and J ends were trimmed by 7 bases and 4 bases, with 13 bases remaining between them. For the CDR3, the DNA is TGTGCCAGCACCCCGGGACACCTTAATGAAAAACTGTTTTTT. Translated, it gives CASTPGHLNEKLFF.

The V call is TRBV11-2, the J call TRBJ1-2; maybe TRBD1 (5 bases). The CDR3 extends over 11 amino acids. The germline V gene encodes CDR1 SGHAT and CDR2 FQNNGV. Trimming removed 3 bases from V and 8 bases from J, with 7 bases in between. The CDR3 loop reads CASSFGGGYTF. The CDR3 DNA sequence: TGTGCCAGCAGCTTCGGGGGAGGCTACACCTTC.

J is TRBJ1-5 and V is TRBV28, with 7 nucleotides matching TRBD1. From germline, CDR1 is MDHEN and CDR2 SYDVKM. This CDR3 is built from 16 residues. V was pared by 4 bases and J by 1 base, with 7 bases of the junction left unmatched. In DNA form, the CDR3 reads TGTGCCAGCAGTTCCTCGGACAGGATAAGCAATCAGCCCCAGCATTTT. It yields the protein CASSSSDRISNQPQHF.

There are a few counts of this clone. Other nucleotide sequences from this sample produce the same CDR3. The chain is built from TRBV5-1 and TRBJ2-5, with TRBD2 identical over 9 bases. Germline V CDR1 and CDR2: SGHRS, YFSETQ. V trimming: 0 bases; J trimming: 0 bases; junction bases outside the gene matches: 6. This CDR3 comprises 17 residues. CDR3 in DNA: TGCGCCAGCAGCTTGGGACTAGCGGTCTCGTACCAAGAGACCCAGTACTTC. It yields the protein CASSLGLAVSYQETQYF.

The chain joins TRBV5-6 to TRBJ2-3; D gene uncertain. The V end was cut by 2 bases, the J end by 5 bases, with 9 bases between. This CDR3 comprises 13 residues. Germline V gene sequence: CDR1 SGHDT, CDR2 YYEEEE. CDR3 amino acids: CASSFRLVDTQYF. CDR3 sequence (DNA): TGTGCCAGCAGCTTCCGGTTGGTAGATACGCAGTATTTT.

This clone showed up just a few times. The rearrangement uses TRBV10-1 and TRBJ2-3; possibly TRBD1 for D (5 bases). V was pared by 4 bases and J by 1 base, with 12 bases between. Germline V gene lookup returns CDR1 WNHNN and CDR2 SYGVQD (reference sequence). The CDR3 is made up of 15 amino acids. The CDR3 DNA sequence: TGCGCCAGCAGTGGCCACGAGACAGGCACAGATACGCAGTATTTT. Amino acid sequence: CASSGHETGTDTQYF.

The rearrangement uses TRBV6-6 and TRBJ1-1; D is possibly TRBD1 (5 bases). This CDR3 spans 12 amino acids. Germline CDR1 is MNHNY and CDR2 is SVGAGI (reference sequence). Trimming removed 4 bases at V and 7 bases at J, with 10 bases between. As DNA, the CDR3 is TGTGCCAGCAGTTTTATAAGGGGTGAAGCTTTCTTT. This encodes CASSFIRGEAFF.

The chain has TRBV6-6 and TRBJ2-7; 8 bases are shared with TRBD1. There are 14 residues in the CDR3. V shed 6 bases and J 2 bases; nucleotides not matched to a gene: 6. Germline values: CDR1 MNHNY, CDR2 SVGAGI (reference sequence). The CDR3 nucleotides are TGTGCCAGCAGGCAAGGACAGGGAACCTACGAGCAGTACTTC. Translated: CASRQGQGTYEQYF.

The J gene is TRBJ1-5, the V gene TRBV19, with a possible D match to TRBD1 (5 bases). Germline values: CDR1 LNHDA, CDR2 SQIVND (reference sequence). This CDR3 region has 18 residues. The V end lost 5 bases, the J end lost 5 bases, and 25 bases lay between the germline ends. The CDR3 here is CASSQGLYEWPWHQPQHF. The CDR3 DNA reads TGTGCCAGTAGTCAGGGCCTTTACGAGTGGCCTTGGCATCAGCCCCAGCATTTT. Based on the CDR3 plus reference TRBV19 and TRBJ1-5, the full variable domain is DGGITQSPKYLFRKEGQNVTLSCEQNLNHDAMYWYRQDPGQGLRLIYYSQIVNDFQKGDIAEGYSVSREKKESFPLTVTSAQKNPTAFYLCASSQGLYEWPWHQPQHFGDGTRLSIL.

V and J are TRBV5-5 and TRBJ2-2; 7 positions agree with TRBD1. J gave up 6 bases and V 1 base, and 15 bases lay outside the gene matches. CDR3 length: 18 amino acids. The V gene's germline CDR1 is SGHKS and CDR2 YYEKEE (reference sequence). The CDR3 nucleotides read TGTGCCAGCAGCTTGAGCGGCCTCCGGGACAGAACGGCCGGGGAGCTGTTTTTT. It translates to CASSLSGLRDRTAGELFF.

The chain couples TRBV5-1 to TRBJ1-3, with 9 bases lining up with TRBD1. The V segment lost 1 base and the J segment 4 bases; nucleotides outside the gene matches: 6. This CDR3 contains 16 residues. CDR1 and CDR2 from the germline V gene are SGHRS and YFSETQ. The CDR3 nucleotides are TGCGCCAGCAGCTTGCTCGGGACAGGGACCGGAAACACCATATATTTT. This gives the protein CASSLLGTGTGNTIYF.

The V call is TRBV6-5, the J call TRBJ1-1, with TRBD1 matching 8 bases. The CDR3 extends over 12 amino acids. V lost 6 bases, J lost 4 bases, and 1 base stayed unmatched. Looked up from germline, CDR1 is MNHEY and CDR2 is SVGAGI. The CDR3 nucleotides are TGTGCCAGCAGGACAGGGGCCACTGAAGCTTTCTTT. Amino acid sequence: CASRTGATEAFF.

In its sample, this clone was seen once. The J gene is TRBJ2-3, the V gene TRBV27; TRBD1 agrees at 8 bases. V shed 5 bases and J 3 bases; nucleotides not matched to a gene: 7. This CDR3 contains 15 residues. In germline, CDR1 is MNHEY, CDR2 SMNVEV (reference sequence). The CDR3 region has the DNA TGTGCCAGCAGTATACGACAGGGGCGGACAGATACGCAGTATTTT. Translated: CASSIRQGRTDTQYF.

This chain joins TRBV24-1 and TRBJ2-1; 8 bases fit TRBD2. The junction had 9 bases not matched to a gene; V was cut back by 3 bases and J by 6 bases. Germline V gives CDR1 KGHDR, CDR2 SFDVKD. The CDR3 spans 16 residues. This CDR3 is CATSDTTGTSGNEQFF. CDR3 nucleotide sequence: TGTGCCACCAGTGATACCACCGGGACTAGTGGCAATGAGCAGTTCTTC.

CDR3 DNA: TGTGCCACCAGCAGAGCGGTGGGGCCCCACAATGAGCAGTTCTTC. As protein: CATSRAVGPHNEQFF. V usage is TRBV15 and J usage is TRBJ2-1; maybe TRBD1 (5 bases). The germline V and J ends were trimmed by 1 base and 5 bases, with 12 bases remaining between them. Germline V gene lookup returns CDR1 LNHNV and CDR2 YYDKDF (reference sequence). The CDR3 is made up of 15 amino acids. The full variable domain, in which reference TRBV15 and TRBJ2-1 provide the parts outside the CDR3, is DAMVIQNPRYQVTQFGKPVTLSCSQTLNHNVMYWYQQKSSQAPKLLFHYYDKDFNNEADTPDNFQSRRPNTSFCFLDIRSPGLGDTAMYLCATSRAVGPHNEQFFGPGTRLTVL.

V and J are TRBV19 and TRBJ2-1, with D unclear. The CDR3 is 11 residues long. Germline CDR1 LNHDA, CDR2 SQIVND (reference sequence). V dropped 2 bases and J dropped 7 bases, with 3 bases sitting between them. The CDR3 DNA is TGTGCCAGTAGTATACGGAATGAGCAGTTCTTC. Its translation: CASSIRNEQFF.

This sequence joins TRBV12-3 or TRBV12-4 and TRBJ1-3, with D unclear. There are 11 residues in the CDR3. V gave up 9 bases and J gave up 8 bases, with 11 bases separating them. The CDR3 nucleotides are TGTGCCAGTGATAAGGGAGACACCATATATTTT. Translating it yields CASDKGDTIYF.

The V gene is TRBV18, the J gene TRBJ2-1, with D possibly TRBD1 on 5 matching bases. V lost 3 bases and J 9 bases, leaving 18 bases between the germline ends. The germline V gene has CDR1 KGHSH and CDR2 LQKENI. This CDR3 has 15 amino acids. The CDR3: CASSPTSGLHGEQFF. CDR3 nucleotide sequence: TGTGCCAGCTCACCCACCTCAGGGCTGCACGGTGAGCAGTTCTTC.

The chain has TRBV9 and TRBJ1-1; the D is unclear. The V gene's germline CDR1 is SGDLS and CDR2 YYNGEE. The CDR3 has 13 residues. Trimming removed 4 bases from V and 5 bases from J, with 12 bases in between. The CDR3 DNA follows: TGTGCCAGCAGCCCCGCTCCGGGGACTGAAGCTTTCTTT. This gives the protein CASSPAPGTEAFF.

The chain couples TRBV3-1 (or the pseudogene TRBV3-2) to TRBJ1-2, with 8 bases identical to TRBD1. CDR1 is LGHDT, CDR2 YNNKEL, per germline (reference sequence). The V segment lost 4 bases and the J segment 8 bases; nucleotides outside the gene matches: 12. This CDR3 has 15 amino acids. The CDR3 DNA is TGTGCCAGCAGCCCCGGGACAGGCGGTGCGTGGGGCTACACCTTC. This sequence encodes CASSPGTGGAWGYTF.

This sequence joins TRBV20-1 and TRBJ1-1; the D is unclear. The CDR3 runs 11 residues. Germline V gene lookup returns CDR1 DFQATT and CDR2 SNEGSKA (reference sequence). V dropped 3 bases and J dropped 4 bases, with 6 bases sitting between them. As DNA, the CDR3 is TGCAGTGCTAGTTTGAGCACTGAAGCTTTCTTT. It specifies CSASLSTEAFF.

The chain has TRBV6-5 and TRBJ1-1; D may be TRBD1 (5 bases). The V gene lost 6 bases and the J gene lost 6 bases, with 17 bases spanning the gap. The CDR3 runs to 14 residues. Germline assignment: CDR1 MNHEY and CDR2 SVGAGI. CDR3 amino acids: CASRQGIEASEAFF. The CDR3 DNA reads TGTGCCAGCAGGCAGGGTATAGAAGCCTCTGAAGCTTTCTTT.

The V gene is TRBV5-6, the J gene TRBJ2-1; TRBD1 might be the D (6 bases). Germline V gives CDR1 SGHDT, CDR2 YYEEEE. V dropped 4 bases and J dropped 8 bases, with 16 bases sitting between them. The CDR3 spans 14 residues. The CDR3 loop is CASSLTGSVDEQFF. In nucleotides, the CDR3 is TGTGCCAGCAGCCTTACAGGGAGCGTCGATGAGCAGTTCTTC.

V is TRBV3-1 (or the pseudogene TRBV3-2) and J is TRBJ1-1; no clear D gene. Germline V CDR1 and CDR2: LGHDT, YNNKEL (reference sequence). Trimming pared 3 bases from V and 11 bases from J, leaving 16 bases between. The CDR3 loop spans 13 amino acids. The CDR3 DNA follows: TGTGCCAGCAGCCAGGTGGCAGGCCTTGACGCTTTCTTT. Translated: CASSQVAGLDAFF.